The 9 T cell receptor beta chains listed next were all sequenced from one sample in a study of blood T cell repertoires in COVID-19. Profiled with immunoSEQ multiplex PCR; TCRdb holds only in-frame clones, not every one. This sample carries around 260,000 clones, over 75% of them seen once, and the ten largest clones take roughly 1.1%. Material: PBMCs or T cells enriched from blood (not recorded which). Every receptor here comes from a woman between 25 and 40 years old who had recovered from COVID-19.

This chain uses TRBV28 with TRBJ1-6; no reliable D call. V was cut by 2 bases and J by 1 base, with 12 bases left in between. The CDR3 loop spans 17 amino acids. Germline lookup yields CDR1 MDHEN and CDR2 SYDVKM. The CDR3 DNA is TGTGCCAGCAGTTTACCATCAGGAATTTCCTATAATTCACCCCTCCACTTT. Translated: CASSLPSGISYNSPLHF.

V is TRBV9 and J is TRBJ2-3; 10 bases fit TRBD2. Germline assignment: CDR1 SGDLS and CDR2 YYNGEE. CDR3 size: 16 residues. Germline trimming cut 0 bases from V and 4 bases from J; bases unmatched to any gene: 5. The CDR3 protein is CASSVVPSGSADTQYF. The CDR3 DNA reads TGTGCCAGCAGCGTAGTTCCTAGCGGGAGCGCAGATACGCAGTATTTT.

V is TRBV6-5 and J is TRBJ1-2, with 10 positions matching TRBD1. Germline-derived CDR1 and CDR2 are MNHEY and SVGAGI. Trimming at V came to 6 bases and at J to 2 bases, leaving 3 bases not matched to a gene. The CDR3 covers 14 residues. The CDR3 region has the DNA TGTGCCAGCAGAACGGACAGGGGGAACTATGGCTACACCTTC. Protein sequence: CASRTDRGNYGYTF.

This chain links TRBV5-4 with TRBJ2-6; 12 bases align to TRBD1. J was trimmed by 3 bases and V by 3 bases; bases with no gene match: 10. Germline assignment: CDR1 SGHNT and CDR2 YYREEE (reference sequence). The CDR3 loop spans 19 amino acids. The CDR3 is CASSSDLGTGGFGANVLTF. DNA of the CDR3: TGTGCCAGCAGCTCGGACCTCGGGACAGGGGGCTTTGGGGCCAACGTCCTGACTTTC.

This clone was counted once. The V call is TRBV4-1, the J call TRBJ1-2; D gene uncertain. V was clipped by 3 bases and J by 8 bases, with 16 bases between them. Germline CDR1 MGHRA, CDR2 YSYEKL. This CDR3 contains 14 residues. CDR3 in DNA: TGCGCCAGCAGCCACAACACCCCGGGTGGCGGCTACACCTTC. It translates to CASSHNTPGGGYTF.

The chain is built from TRBV5-1 and TRBJ1-4, with TRBD1 matching over 7 bases. The J segment lost 5 bases and the V segment lost 0 bases, leaving 7 bases of the junction unmatched. The CDR3 length is 16 residues. Germline lookup yields CDR1 SGHRS and CDR2 YFSETQ. The CDR3 protein is CASSLGVTGKNEKLFF. CDR3 nucleotides: TGCGCCAGCAGCTTGGGGGTGACAGGGAAAAATGAAAAACTGTTTTTT.

The gene calls are TRBV6-2 or TRBV6-3 and TRBJ2-7; tentative D call: TRBD2 (6 bases). V was shortened by 2 bases and J by 5 bases, with 13 bases between the two germline ends. Germline V lookup: CDR1 MNHEY, CDR2 SVGEGT. The CDR3 runs 14 residues. This chain's CDR3 is CASSYIAVKDEQYF. CDR3 nucleotide sequence: TGTGCCAGCAGTTACATAGCGGTGAAGGACGAGCAGTACTTC.

This clone was recorded once. The chain couples TRBV20-1 to TRBJ2-7; D not resolved. The V gene's germline CDR1 is DFQATT and CDR2 SNEGSKA (reference sequence). V gave up 5 bases and J gave up 2 bases, with 4 bases separating them. The CDR3 length is 10 residues. The CDR3 sequence: CSAEAYEQYF. In DNA form, the CDR3 reads TGCAGTGCTGAGGCCTACGAGCAGTACTTC.

The chain links TRBV6-6 to TRBJ1-2; unclear D gene. V shed 1 base and J shed 3 bases, with 9 bases lying between them. Germline V gene lookup returns CDR1 MNHNY and CDR2 SVGAGI (reference sequence). The CDR3 is 14 residues long. CDR3 sequence reads: CASSYFQLDYGYTF. CDR3 sequence (DNA): TGTGCCAGCAGTTACTTCCAGTTGGACTATGGCTACACCTTC.